Reported below is one TCR beta chain. Antigen: not known. Given a much more abundant clone one base away, this may be a read error. The CDR3 is 14 residues long. Germline lookup yields CDR1 SSHAT and CDR2 FNYEAQ (reference sequence). The sample is drawn from a study of CD8 T cells in ankylosing spondylitis. Whole-study results and caveats: Some motif variants had been reported before (in reactive arthritis synovial fluid and blood). From matched ankylosing spondylitis synovial fluid, disease-linked clones were reportedly recovered at significantly enriched levels. Researchers report that disease-linked clones proved CD8+ and relatively rare in peripheral blood.

Preparation of TCR beta libraries was done by quantitative 5'-RACE with molecular barcodes. TCRdb reprocessed the 5' RACE reads with MiXCR, giving one entry per CDR3 protein. The sample contains more than 100,000 distinct CDR3 sequences, approximately 10% of which appear only once. This sequence joins TRBV7-7 and TRBJ2-5; TRBD1 matches at 7 bases. Material for sequencing was blood, either unsorted or a sorted T cell fraction (not recorded which). This clonotype originated in a female donor with ankylosing spondylitis or in good health (not recorded which). CDR3 sequence: CASSVNRGSETQHF. CDR3 nucleotides: TGTGCCAGCAGCGTCAACAGGGGTTCCGAGACCCAGCACTTC.